The sample holds a few counts of the clone carrying this T cell receptor beta chain. The sample is drawn from a study of T cells after yellow fever vaccination. Via MiXCR, TCRdb re-called the 5' RACE reads, giving one row per CDR3 protein. This table holds 620,000 or so distinct CDR3 sequences, approximately 13% found once. The CDR3 is made up of 15 amino acids. V shed 4 bases and J shed 5 bases, with 18 bases lying between them. The germline gives CDR1 SGHKS, CDR2 YYEKEE (reference sequence). The sample in question was PBMCs, obtained on the day of the yellow fever booster vaccination. The chain carries TRBV5-5 and TRBJ1-2; tentatively, D is TRBD1 (6 bases). This sequence was found in a young man who received the YFV17D yellow fever vaccine. The CDR3 sequence: CASSPMTGSMYGYTF. DNA for the CDR3: TGTGCCAGCAGCCCGATGACAGGCTCGATGTATGGCTACACCTTC.